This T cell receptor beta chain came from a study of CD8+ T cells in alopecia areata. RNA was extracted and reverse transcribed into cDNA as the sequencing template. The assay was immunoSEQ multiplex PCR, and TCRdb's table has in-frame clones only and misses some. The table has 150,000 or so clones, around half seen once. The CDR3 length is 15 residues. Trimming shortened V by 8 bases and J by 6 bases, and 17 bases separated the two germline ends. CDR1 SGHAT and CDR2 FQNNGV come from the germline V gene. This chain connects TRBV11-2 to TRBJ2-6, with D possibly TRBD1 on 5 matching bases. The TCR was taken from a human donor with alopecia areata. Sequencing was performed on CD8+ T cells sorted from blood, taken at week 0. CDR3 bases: TGTGCCAGCGGATCGACAGCCGGGTCGGCCAACGTCCTGACTTTC. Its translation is CASGSTAGSANVLTF.